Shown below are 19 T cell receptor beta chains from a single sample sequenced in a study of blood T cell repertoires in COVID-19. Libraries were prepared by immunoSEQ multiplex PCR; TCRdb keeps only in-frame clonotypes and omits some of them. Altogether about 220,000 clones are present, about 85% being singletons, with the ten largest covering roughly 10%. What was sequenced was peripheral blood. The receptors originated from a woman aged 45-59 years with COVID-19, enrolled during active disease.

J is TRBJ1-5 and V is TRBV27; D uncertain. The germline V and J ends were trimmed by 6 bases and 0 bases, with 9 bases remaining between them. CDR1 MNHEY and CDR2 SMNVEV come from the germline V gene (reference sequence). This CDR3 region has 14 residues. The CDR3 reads CASSPINSNQPQHF. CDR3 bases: TGTGCCAGCAGCCCTATTAATAGCAATCAGCCCCAGCATTTT.

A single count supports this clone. The CDR3 sequence: CASSGAGGPINEQFF. DNA for the CDR3: TGTGCCAGCAGTGGTGCCGGGGGGCCAATCAATGAGCAGTTCTTC. J is TRBJ2-1 and V is TRBV25-1; weak D call: TRBD2 (7 bases). V was cut by 4 bases and J by 6 bases, with 16 bases left in between. The germline gives CDR1 MGHDK, CDR2 SYGVNS. This CDR3 comprises 15 residues.

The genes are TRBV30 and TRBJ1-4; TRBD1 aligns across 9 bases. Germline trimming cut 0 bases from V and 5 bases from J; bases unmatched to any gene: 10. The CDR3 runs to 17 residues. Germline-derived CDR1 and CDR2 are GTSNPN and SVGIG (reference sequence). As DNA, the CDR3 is TGTGCCTGGAGTGTACCAAGGACAGGGGAATTCAATGAAAAACTGTTTTTT. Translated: CAWSVPRTGEFNEKLFF.

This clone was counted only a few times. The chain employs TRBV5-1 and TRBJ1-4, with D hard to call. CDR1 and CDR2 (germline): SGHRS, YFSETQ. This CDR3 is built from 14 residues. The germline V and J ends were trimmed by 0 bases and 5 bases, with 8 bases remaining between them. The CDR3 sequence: CASSLGYGNEKLFF. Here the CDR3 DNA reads TGCGCCAGCAGCTTGGGATACGGGAATGAAAAACTGTTTTTT.

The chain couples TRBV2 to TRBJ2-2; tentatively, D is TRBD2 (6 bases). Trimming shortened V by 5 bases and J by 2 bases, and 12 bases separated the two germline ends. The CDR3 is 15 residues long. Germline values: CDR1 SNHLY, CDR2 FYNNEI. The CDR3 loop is CASSLGTSNTGELFF. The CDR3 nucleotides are TGTGCCAGCAGTCTCGGGACTTCTAACACCGGGGAGCTGTTTTTT.

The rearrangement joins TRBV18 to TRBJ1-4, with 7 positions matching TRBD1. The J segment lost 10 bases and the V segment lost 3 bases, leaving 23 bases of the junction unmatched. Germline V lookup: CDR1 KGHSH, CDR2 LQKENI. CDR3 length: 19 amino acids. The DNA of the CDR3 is TGTGCCAGCTCACCGATTCGGGACAGACCAGCTTCAAGTGGGGGAAAACTGTTTTTT. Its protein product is CASSPIRDRPASSGGKLFF.

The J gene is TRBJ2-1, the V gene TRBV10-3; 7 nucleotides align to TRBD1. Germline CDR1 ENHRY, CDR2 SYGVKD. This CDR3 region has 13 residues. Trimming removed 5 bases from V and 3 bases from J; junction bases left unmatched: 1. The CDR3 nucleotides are TGTGCCATCAGTTGGACAGGCTACAATGAGCAGTTCTTC. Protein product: CAISWTGYNEQFF.

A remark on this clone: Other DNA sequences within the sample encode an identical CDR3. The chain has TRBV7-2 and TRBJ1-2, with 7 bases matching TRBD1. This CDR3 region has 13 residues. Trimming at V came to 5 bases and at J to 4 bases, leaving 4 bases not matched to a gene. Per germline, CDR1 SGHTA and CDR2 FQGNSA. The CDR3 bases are TGTGCCAGCAGCCCCCGGACAGGCTATGGCTACACCTTC. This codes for CASSPRTGYGYTF.

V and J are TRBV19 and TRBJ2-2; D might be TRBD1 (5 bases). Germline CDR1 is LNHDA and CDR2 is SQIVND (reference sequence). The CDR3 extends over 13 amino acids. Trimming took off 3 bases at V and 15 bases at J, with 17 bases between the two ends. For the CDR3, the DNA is TGTGCCAGTAGTATTGACGGTCAGGGTCCGATGTTTTTT. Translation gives CASSIDGQGPMFF.

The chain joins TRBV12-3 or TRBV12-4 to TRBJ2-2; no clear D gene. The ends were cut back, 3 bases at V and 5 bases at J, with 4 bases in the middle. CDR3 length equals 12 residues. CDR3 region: CASSFITGELFF. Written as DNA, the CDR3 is TGTGCCAGCAGTTTTATTACCGGGGAGCTGTTTTTT.

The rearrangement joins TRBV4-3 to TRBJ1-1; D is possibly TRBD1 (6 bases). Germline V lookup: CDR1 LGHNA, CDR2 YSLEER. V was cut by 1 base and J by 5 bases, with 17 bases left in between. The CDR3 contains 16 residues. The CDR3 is CASSQGIGGEGTEAFF. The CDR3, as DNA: TGCGCCAGCAGCCAAGGAATTGGGGGCGAGGGAACTGAAGCTTTCTTT.

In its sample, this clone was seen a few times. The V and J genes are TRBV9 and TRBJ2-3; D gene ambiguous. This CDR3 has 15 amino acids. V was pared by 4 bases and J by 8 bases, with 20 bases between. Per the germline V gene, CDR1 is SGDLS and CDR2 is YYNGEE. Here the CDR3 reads CASSPRLFEPGTQYF. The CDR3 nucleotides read TGTGCCAGCAGCCCCCGTTTGTTTGAGCCAGGTACGCAGTATTTT.

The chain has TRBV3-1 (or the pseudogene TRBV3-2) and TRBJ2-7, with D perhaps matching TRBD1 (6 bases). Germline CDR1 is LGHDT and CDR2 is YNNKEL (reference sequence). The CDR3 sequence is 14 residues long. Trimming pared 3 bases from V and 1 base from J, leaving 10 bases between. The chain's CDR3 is CASSQRDKSYEQYV. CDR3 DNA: TGTGCCAGCAGCCAGAGGGACAAGTCCTACGAGCAGTACGTC.

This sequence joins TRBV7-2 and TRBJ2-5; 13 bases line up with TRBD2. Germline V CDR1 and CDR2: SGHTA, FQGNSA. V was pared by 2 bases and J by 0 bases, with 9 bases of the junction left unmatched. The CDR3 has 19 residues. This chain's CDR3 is CASSLLPGLAGVYQETQYF. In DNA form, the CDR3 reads TGTGCCAGCAGCTTACTACCAGGACTAGCGGGGGTGTACCAAGAGACCCAGTACTTC.

CDR3: CASSPTGGEETQYF. CDR3 coding DNA: TGTGCCAGCAGCCCGACAGGGGGCGAGGAGACCCAGTACTTC. V is TRBV14 and J is TRBJ2-5; 10 bases agree with TRBD1. CDR1 and CDR2 from the germline V gene are SGHDN and FVKESK. This CDR3 is built from 14 residues. V gave up 4 bases and J gave up 5 bases; unmatched junction bases: 4.

This CDR3 reads CASSLGGPSYNEQFF. The CDR3 DNA is TGCGCCAGCAGCTTGGGGGGGCCGTCCTACAATGAGCAGTTCTTC. The V gene is TRBV5-1, the J gene TRBJ2-1; D may be TRBD1 (6 bases). Germline V CDR1 and CDR2: SGHRS, YFSETQ. The CDR3 runs to 15 residues. Deletions cut 0 bases from V and 1 base from J, with 8 bases between.

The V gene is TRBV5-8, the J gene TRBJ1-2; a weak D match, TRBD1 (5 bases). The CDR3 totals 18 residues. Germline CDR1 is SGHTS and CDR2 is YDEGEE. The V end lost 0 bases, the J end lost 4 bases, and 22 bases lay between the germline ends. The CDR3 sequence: CASSLERGTGSRFYGYTF. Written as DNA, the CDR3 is TGTGCCAGCAGCTTGGAAAGAGGTACAGGCTCACGATTCTATGGCTACACCTTC.

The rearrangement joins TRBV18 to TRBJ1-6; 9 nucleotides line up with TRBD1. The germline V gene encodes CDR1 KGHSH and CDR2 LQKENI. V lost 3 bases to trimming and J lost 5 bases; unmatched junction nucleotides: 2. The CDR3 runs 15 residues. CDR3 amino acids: CASSPRTGDNSPLHF. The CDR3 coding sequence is TGTGCCAGCTCACCTAGGACAGGGGATAATTCACCCCTCCACTTT.

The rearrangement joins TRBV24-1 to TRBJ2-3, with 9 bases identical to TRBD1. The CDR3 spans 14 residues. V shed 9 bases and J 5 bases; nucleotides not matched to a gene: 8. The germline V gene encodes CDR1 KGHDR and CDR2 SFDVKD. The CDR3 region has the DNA TGTGCCACCCGACCGGGACAGGGCCTAGATACGCAGTATTTT. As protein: CATRPGQGLDTQYF.